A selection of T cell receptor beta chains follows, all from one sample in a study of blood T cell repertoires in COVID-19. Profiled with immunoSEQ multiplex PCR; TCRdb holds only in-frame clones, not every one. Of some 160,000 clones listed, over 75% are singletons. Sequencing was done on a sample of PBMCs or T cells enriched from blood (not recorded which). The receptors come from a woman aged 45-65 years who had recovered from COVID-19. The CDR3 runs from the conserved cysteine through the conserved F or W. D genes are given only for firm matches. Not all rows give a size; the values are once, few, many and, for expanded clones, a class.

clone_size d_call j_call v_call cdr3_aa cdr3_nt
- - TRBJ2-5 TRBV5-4 CASSPGTAQETQYF TGTGCCAGCAGCCCAGGGACTGCCCAAGAGACCCAGTACTTC
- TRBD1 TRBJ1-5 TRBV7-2 CASSWDRGNQPQHF TGTGCCAGCAGCTGGGACAGGGGGAATCAGCCCCAGCATTTT
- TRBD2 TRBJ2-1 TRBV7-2 CASSLPGLAGGAATEQFF TGTGCCAGCAGCTTACCGGGACTAGCGGGGGGCGCCGCCACTGAGCAGTTCTTC
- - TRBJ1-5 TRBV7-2 CASSQQGRYGNQPQHF TGTGCCAGCAGCCAACAGGGAAGGTATGGCAATCAGCCCCAGCATTTT
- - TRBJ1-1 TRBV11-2 CASSLLEGANTEAFF TGTGCCAGCAGCTTGCTGGAAGGGGCTAACACTGAAGCTTTCTTT
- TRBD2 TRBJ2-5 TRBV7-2 CASSRGGASQETQYF TGTGCCAGCAGTCGCGGGGGGGCGAGTCAAGAGACCCAGTACTTC
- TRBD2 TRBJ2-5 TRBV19 CASSIGTSTETQYF TGTGCCAGTAGTATTGGGACTAGCACGGAGACCCAGTACTTC
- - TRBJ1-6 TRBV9 CASSVTAGMGRSPLHF TGTGCCAGCAGCGTCACCGCCGGGATGGGGAGATCACCCCTCCACTTT
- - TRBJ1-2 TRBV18 CASSPQQGYGYTF TGTGCCAGCTCACCACAACAGGGCTATGGCTACACCTTC
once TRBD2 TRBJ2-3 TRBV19 CASGPWRGVSTDTQYF TGTGCCAGTGGGCCCTGGCGGGGGGTCTCCACAGATACGCAGTATTTT
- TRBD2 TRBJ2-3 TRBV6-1 CASSEVKGGGAGDTQYF TGTGCCAGCAGTGAAGTTAAGGGCGGGGGGGCAGGAGATACGCAGTATTTT
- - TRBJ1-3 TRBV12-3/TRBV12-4 CASRGGTRNTIYF TGTGCCAGCAGGGGGGGGACCAGAAACACCATATATTTT
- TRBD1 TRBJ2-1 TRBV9 CASSAAGQGYGNEQFF TGTGCCAGCAGCGCCGCCGGACAGGGTTATGGTAATGAGCAGTTCTTC
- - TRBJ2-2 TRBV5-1 CASSLDRNTGELFF TGCGCCAGCAGCTTGGACAGGAACACCGGGGAGCTGTTTTTT
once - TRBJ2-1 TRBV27 CASGTSGDNEQFF TGTGCCAGCGGGACTTCGGGCGACAATGAGCAGTTCTTC
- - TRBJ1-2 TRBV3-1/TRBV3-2 CASSQVRGYGYTF TGTGCCAGCAGCCAAGTCAGGGGCTATGGCTACACCTTC
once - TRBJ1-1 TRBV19 CASSIAAMNTEAFF TGTGCCAGTAGTATTGCGGCAATGAACACTGAAGCTTTCTTT
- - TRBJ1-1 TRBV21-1 CASSKGWDTTRTNTEAFF TGTGCCAGCAGCAAAGGTTGGGACACAACTCGCACTAACACTGAAGCTTTCTTT
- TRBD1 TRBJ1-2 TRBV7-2 CATDGTAINYGYTF TGTGCCACGGACGGGACAGCGATTAACTATGGCTACACCTTC
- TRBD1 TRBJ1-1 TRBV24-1 CATSATSLTGTEAFF TGTGCCACCAGCGCAACCTCACTGACAGGGACTGAAGCTTTCTTT
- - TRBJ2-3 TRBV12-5 CASGSDRPTDTQYF TGTGCTAGTGGTTCCGACAGGCCCACAGATACGCAGTATTTT
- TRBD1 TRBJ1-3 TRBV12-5 CASGYGTGSGNTIYF TGTGCTAGTGGCTATGGGACAGGCTCTGGAAACACCATATATTTT
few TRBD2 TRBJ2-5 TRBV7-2 CASSLVAGEETQYF TGTGCCAGCAGCTTAGTGGCGGGAGAAGAGACCCAGTACTTC
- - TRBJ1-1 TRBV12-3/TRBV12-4 CASSLRAGSEAFF TGTGCCAGCAGTCTCCGGGCCGGGAGTGAAGCTTTCTTT
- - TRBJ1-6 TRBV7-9 CASSPWENSPLHF TGTGCCAGCAGCCCCTGGGAGAATTCACCCCTCCACTTT
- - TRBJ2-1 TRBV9 CASSVAQGGYNEQFF TGTGCCAGCAGCGTAGCACAGGGGGGGTACAATGAGCAGTTCTTC
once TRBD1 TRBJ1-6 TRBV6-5 CASNRQGKGSPLHF TGTGCCAGCAATCGACAGGGGAAAGGATCACCCCTCCACTTT
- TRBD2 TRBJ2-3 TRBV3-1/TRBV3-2 CASSQGLAGLDTDTQYF TGTGCCAGCAGCCAGGGACTAGCGGGGCTTGACACAGATACGCAGTATTTT
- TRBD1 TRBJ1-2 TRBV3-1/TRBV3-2 CASSQGQGDYGYTF TGTGCCAGCAGCCAAGGACAGGGGGACTATGGCTACACCTTC
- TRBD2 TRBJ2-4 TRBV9 CASSTTSGGRKNIQYF TGTGCCAGCAGCACAACTAGCGGGGGGCGAAAAAACATTCAGTACTTC
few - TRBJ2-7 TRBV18 CASSPGGGYEQYF TGTGCCAGCTCACCGGGAGGGGGGTACGAGCAGTACTTC
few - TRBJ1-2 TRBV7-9 CASSKPDSSYGYTF TGTGCCAGCAGCAAACCGGACAGTAGCTATGGCTACACCTTC
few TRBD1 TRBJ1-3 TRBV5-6 CASRPTGGGGNTIYF TGTGCCAGCAGGCCTACAGGGGGTGGTGGAAACACCATATATTTT
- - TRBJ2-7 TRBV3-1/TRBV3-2 CASSQVLGHEQYF TGTGCCAGCAGCCAAGTTCTGGGCCACGAGCAGTACTTC
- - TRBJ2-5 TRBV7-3 CASSAQVQETQYF TGTGCCAGCAGCGCACAGGTACAAGAGACCCAGTACTTC
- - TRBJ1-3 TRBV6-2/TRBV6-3 CASSYFSSGNTIYF TGTGCCAGCAGTTACTTCAGCTCTGGAAACACCATATATTTT
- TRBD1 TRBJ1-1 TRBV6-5 CASSPSTGGVTEAFF TGTGCCAGCTCACCTTCTACAGGGGGCGTGACTGAAGCTTTCTTT
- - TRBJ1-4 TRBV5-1 CASSLTGNEKLFF TGCGCCAGCAGCTTGACAGGGAATGAAAAACTGTTTTTT
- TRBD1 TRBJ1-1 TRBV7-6 CASSVVGGQTNTEAFF TGTGCCAGCAGCGTAGTAGGGGGACAGACGAACACTGAAGCTTTCTTT
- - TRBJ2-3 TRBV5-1 CASSFLTDTQYF TGCGCCAGCAGCTTTCTCACAGATACGCAGTATTTT
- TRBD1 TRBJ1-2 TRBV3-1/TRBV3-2 CASSQVTGDHTF TGTGCCAGCAGCCAAGTTACAGGGGACCACACCTTC
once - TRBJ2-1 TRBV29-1 CSVEDAHSTGEQFF TGCAGCGTTGAAGATGCACATTCCACGGGTGAGCAGTTCTTC
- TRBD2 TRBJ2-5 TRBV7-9 CASSEHSGGVQETQYF TGTGCCAGCAGCGAGCATAGCGGGGGGGTCCAAGAGACCCAGTACTTC
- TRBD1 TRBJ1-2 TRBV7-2 CASSLSGGGPYGYTF TGTGCCAGCAGCCTTTCGGGAGGGGGCCCCTATGGCTACACCTTC
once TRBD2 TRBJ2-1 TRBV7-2 CASSLAGASGADNEQFF TGTGCCAGCAGCTTAGCGGGGGCTAGCGGGGCCGACAATGAGCAGTTCTTC
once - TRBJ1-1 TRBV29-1 CSAREYTEAFF TGCAGCGCACGGGAATACACTGAAGCTTTCTTT
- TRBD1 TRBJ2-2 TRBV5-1 CASSLWTGSNTGELFF TGCGCCAGCAGCTTGTGGACAGGGTCGAACACCGGGGAGCTGTTTTTT